The source of this T cell receptor beta chain is a study of blood T cell repertoires in COVID-19. Study at large: Sample material is recorded as cDNA or gDNA derived from T cells, B-cell-depleted T cells, or PBMCs.

Participants were aged roughly 18 to 90 years, lived in over 20 US areas, and enrolled virtually. Cohorts were based on clinical histories the participants reported. In the original analysis: Using reference gene primer amplification, nucleated cell counts were estimated. Measured with immunoSEQ multiplex PCR; TCRdb has only the in-frame clones, and not every one. V, J and clone size reflect that table, while D and trimming were determined from the DNA. The sample includes under 300,000 clones, 85% to 90% seen only once; the top ten take under 2.5%. In germline, CDR1 is SGHDN, CDR2 FVKESK. J lost 5 bases, V lost 1 base, and 6 bases had no gene match. The CDR3 is made up of 17 amino acids.

This chain connects TRBV14 to TRBJ2-7; TRBD2 aligns across 15 bases. What was sequenced was PBMCs or T cells enriched from blood (not recorded which). The TCR originated in a woman between 55 and 75 years old who had recovered from COVID-19. The CDR3 coding sequence is TGTGCCAGCAGCCAAGTTTTAGGGACTAGCGGGAGGAACGAGCAGTACTTC. Its translation is CASSQVLGTSGRNEQYF.